This TCR beta chain was sequenced for a study of cytomegalovirus exposure and HLA in healthy donors. Study-wide points: The study found most TCR sequences rare, yet found some public TCRs in many donors. A classifier reportedly called cytomegalovirus status with high sensitivity and specificity. The listing of about 150 TCR beta chains classed them as cytomegalovirus-associated. In vitro experiments confirmed that a few CMV-associated chains were specific for CMV antigens.

A word on this clone: The antigen is not known.

Profiling relied on immunoSEQ multiplex PCR, and the TCRdb table lists in-frame clones only, not all of them. The sample records some 170,000 clones, around 87% being singletons. Germline loops: CDR1 SGHRS, CDR2 YFSETQ. This CDR3 spans 13 amino acids. The V gene end was trimmed by 5 bases and the J gene end by 5 bases; junction bases not matched to a gene: 7. The specimen was PBMCs. This sequence joins TRBV5-1 and TRBJ2-7; 7 bases agree with TRBD1. The TCR sequence derives from a woman aged 25 to 39 in good health and CMV-seronegative. CDR3 sequence: CASSSGGVNEQYF. The CDR3 DNA is TGCGCCAGCAGTTCAGGGGGAGTCAACGAGCAGTACTTC.